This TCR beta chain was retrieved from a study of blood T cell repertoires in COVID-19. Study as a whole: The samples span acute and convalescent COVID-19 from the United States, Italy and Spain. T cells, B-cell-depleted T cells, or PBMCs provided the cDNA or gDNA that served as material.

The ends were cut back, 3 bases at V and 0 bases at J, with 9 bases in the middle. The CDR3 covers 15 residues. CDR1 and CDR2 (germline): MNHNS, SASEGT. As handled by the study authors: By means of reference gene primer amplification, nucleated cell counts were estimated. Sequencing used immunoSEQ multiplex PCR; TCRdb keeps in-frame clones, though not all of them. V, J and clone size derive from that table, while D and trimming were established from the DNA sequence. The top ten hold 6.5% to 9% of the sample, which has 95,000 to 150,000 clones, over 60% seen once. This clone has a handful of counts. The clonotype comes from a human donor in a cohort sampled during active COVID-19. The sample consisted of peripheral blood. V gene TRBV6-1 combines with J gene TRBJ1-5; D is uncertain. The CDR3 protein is CASSDRPDSNQPQHF. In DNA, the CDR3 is TGTGCCAGCAGTGACAGGCCGGATAGCAATCAGCCCCAGCATTTT.